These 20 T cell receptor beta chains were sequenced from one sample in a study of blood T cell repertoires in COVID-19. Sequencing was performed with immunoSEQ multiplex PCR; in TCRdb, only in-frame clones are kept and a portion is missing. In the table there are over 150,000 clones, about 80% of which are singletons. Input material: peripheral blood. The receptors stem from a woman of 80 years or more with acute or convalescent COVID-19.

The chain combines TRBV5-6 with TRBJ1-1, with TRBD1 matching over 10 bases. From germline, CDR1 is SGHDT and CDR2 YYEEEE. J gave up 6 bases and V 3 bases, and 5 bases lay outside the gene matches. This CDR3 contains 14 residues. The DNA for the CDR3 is TGTGCCAGCAGCTACAGGGACAGGGGATCTGAAGCTTTCTTT. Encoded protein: CASSYRDRGSEAFF.

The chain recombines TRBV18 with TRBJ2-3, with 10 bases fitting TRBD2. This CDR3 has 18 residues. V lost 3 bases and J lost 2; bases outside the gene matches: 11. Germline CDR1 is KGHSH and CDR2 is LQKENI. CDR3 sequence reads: CASSPTASGGINTDTQYF. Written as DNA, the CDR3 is TGTGCCAGCTCACCCACGGCTAGCGGGGGAATAAACACAGATACGCAGTATTTT.

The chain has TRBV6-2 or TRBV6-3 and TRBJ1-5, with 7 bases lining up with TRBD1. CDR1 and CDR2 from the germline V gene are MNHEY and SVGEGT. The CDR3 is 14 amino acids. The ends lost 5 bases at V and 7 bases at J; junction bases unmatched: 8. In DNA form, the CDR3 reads TGTGCCAGCAGTCTCTCAGGGGGTAGGCAGCCCCAGCATTTT. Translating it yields CASSLSGGRQPQHF.

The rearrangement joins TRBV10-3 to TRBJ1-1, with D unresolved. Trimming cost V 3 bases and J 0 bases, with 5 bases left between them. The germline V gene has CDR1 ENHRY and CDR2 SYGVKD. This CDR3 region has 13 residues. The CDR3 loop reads CAISDTVNTEAFF. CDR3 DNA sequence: TGTGCCATCAGTGACACGGTGAACACTGAAGCTTTCTTT.

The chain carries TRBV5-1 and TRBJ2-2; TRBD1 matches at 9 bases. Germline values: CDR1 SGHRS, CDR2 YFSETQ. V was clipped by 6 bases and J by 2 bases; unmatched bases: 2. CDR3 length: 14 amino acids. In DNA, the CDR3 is TGCGCCAGCACGGGACAGGGCAACACCGGGGAGCTGTTTTTT. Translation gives CASTGQGNTGELFF.

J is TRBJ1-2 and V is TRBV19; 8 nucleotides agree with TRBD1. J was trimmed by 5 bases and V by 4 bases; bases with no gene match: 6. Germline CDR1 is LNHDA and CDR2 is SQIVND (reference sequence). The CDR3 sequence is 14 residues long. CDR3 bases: TGTGCCAGTAGTACGACAGGGGTAAGGTATGGCTACACCTTC. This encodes CASSTTGVRYGYTF.

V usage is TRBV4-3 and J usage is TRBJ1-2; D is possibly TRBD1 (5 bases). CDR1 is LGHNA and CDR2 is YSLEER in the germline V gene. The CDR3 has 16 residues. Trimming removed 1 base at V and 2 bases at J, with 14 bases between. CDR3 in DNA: TGCGCCAGCAGCCAAGCTCCTCAGGGAGGGAACTATGGCTACACCTTC. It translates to CASSQAPQGGNYGYTF.

The CDR3 DNA reads as TGTGCCAGCAGTTTGACGACCGGGACTAGCGGGGGGCTTTATTTT. Amino acids: CASSLTTGTSGGLYF. V usage is TRBV27 and J usage is TRBJ2-3; 15 positions match TRBD2. In germline, CDR1 is MNHEY, CDR2 SMNVEV (reference sequence). The CDR3 covers 15 residues. J lost 15 bases, V lost 3 bases, and 10 bases had no gene match.

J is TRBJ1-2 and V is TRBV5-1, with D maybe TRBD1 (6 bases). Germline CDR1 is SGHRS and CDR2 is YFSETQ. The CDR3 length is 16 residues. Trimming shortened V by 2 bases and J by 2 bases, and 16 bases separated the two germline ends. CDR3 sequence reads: CASSFSTGRDNYGYTF. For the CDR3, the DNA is TGCGCCAGCAGCTTTTCGACAGGCAGGGACAACTATGGCTACACCTTC.

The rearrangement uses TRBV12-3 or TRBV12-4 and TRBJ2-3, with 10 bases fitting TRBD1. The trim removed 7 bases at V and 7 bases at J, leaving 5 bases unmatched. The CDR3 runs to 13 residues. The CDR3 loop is CASTTGGSNTQYF. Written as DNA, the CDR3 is TGTGCCAGCACGACAGGGGGCAGTAATACGCAGTATTTT.

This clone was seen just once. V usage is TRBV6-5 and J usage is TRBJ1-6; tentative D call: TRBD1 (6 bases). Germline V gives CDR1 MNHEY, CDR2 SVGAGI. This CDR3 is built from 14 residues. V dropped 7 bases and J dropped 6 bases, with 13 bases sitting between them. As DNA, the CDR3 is TGTGCCAGCAATTTGGACAGTTTTAATTCACCCCTCCACTTT. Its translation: CASNLDSFNSPLHF.

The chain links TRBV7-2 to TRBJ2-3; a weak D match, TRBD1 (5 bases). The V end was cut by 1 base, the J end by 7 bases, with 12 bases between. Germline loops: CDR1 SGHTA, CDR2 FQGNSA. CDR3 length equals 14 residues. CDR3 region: CASSLEPQVHTQYF. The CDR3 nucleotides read TGTGCCAGCAGCTTAGAGCCACAGGTGCATACGCAGTATTTT.

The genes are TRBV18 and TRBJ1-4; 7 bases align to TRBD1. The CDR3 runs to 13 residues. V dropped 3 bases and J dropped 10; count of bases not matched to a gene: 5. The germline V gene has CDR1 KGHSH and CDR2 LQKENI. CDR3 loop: CASSPGQALKLFF. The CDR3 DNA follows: TGTGCCAGCTCACCTGGACAGGCGTTAAAACTGTTTTTT.

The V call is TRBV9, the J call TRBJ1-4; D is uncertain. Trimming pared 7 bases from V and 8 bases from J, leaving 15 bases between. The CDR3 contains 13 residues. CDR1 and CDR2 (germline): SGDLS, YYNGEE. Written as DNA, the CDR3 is TGTGCCAGCGGAGAGGCTGCGGAGGAAAAACTGTTTTTT. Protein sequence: CASGEAAEEKLFF.

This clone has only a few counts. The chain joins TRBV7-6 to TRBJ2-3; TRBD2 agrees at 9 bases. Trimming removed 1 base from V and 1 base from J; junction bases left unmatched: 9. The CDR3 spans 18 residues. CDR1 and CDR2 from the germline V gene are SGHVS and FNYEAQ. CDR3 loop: CASSLGRASGDGTDTQYF. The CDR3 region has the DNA TGTGCCAGCAGCTTAGGGCGGGCTAGCGGGGACGGCACAGATACGCAGTATTTT.

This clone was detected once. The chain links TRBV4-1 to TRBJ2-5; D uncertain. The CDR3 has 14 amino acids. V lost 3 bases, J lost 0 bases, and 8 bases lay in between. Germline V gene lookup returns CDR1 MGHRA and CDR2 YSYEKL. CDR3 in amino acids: CASSHSGYQETQYF. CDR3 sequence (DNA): TGCGCCAGCAGCCATTCAGGCTACCAAGAGACCCAGTACTTC.

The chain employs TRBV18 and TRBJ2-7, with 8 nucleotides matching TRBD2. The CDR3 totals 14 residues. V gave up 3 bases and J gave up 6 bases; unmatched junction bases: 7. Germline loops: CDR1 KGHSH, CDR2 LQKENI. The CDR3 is CASSPSGTRGEQYF. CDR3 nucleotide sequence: TGTGCCAGCTCACCCTCCGGGACTAGAGGCGAGCAGTACTTC.

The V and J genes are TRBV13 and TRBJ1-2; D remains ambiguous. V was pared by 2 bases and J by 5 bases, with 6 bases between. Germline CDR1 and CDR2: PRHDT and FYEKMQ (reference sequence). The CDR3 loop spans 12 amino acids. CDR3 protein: CASSLPVYGYTF. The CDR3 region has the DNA TGTGCCAGCAGCTTACCTGTGTATGGCTACACCTTC.

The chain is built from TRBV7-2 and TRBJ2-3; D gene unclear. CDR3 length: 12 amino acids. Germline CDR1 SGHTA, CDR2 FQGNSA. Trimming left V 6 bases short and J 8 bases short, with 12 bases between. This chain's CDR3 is CASSSSRGTQYF. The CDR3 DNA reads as TGTGCCAGCAGTAGCAGTCGCGGTACGCAGTATTTT.

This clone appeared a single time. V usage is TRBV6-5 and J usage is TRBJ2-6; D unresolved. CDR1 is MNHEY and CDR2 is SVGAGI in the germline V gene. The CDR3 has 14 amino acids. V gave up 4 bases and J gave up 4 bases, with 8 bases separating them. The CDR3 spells CASSSSQGANVLTF. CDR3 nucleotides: TGTGCCAGCAGTTCGTCCCAGGGGGCCAACGTCCTGACTTTC.